Below, one T cell receptor (beta chain) is given with its context. Antigen: not known. Germline V gene data show CDR1 as LNHDA and CDR2 as SQIVND (reference sequence). Trimming pared 3 bases from V and 0 bases from J, leaving 7 bases between. The CDR3 is made up of 14 amino acids. The sample originates from a study of cytomegalovirus exposure and HLA in healthy donors. As for the study in general: Around 80 million unique TCRs from HLA-typed donors were held in an early data release.

Amplification used 60 Vbeta primers and 13 Jbeta primers. The method was immunoSEQ multiplex PCR; TCRdb's version includes in-frame clones alone and lacks a portion of them. The repertoire holds 100,000 to 150,000 clones, with about three quarters as singletons. Study-level results: According to an earlier analysis, most TCR beta V segments yielded productive rearrangements about 90% or about 30% of the time. HLA allele associations emerged for roughly 17,000 TCR beta sequences in a later analysis, at 0.05 false discovery rate.

This chain links TRBV19 with TRBJ2-3, with D unclear. This clonotype originated in a young woman in good health and CMV-seronegative. The source material was PBMCs. CDR3 DNA: TGTGCCAGTAGTATTCAGGCTAGCACAGATACGCAGTATTTT. It codes for CASSIQASTDTQYF. The variable domain in full, with the rest retrieved from reference TRBV19 and TRBJ2-3, is DGGITQSPKYLFRKEGQNVTLSCEQNLNHDAMYWYRQDPGQGLRLIYYSQIVNDFQKGDIAEGYSVSREKKESFPLTVTSAQKNPTAFYLCASSIQASTDTQYFGPGTRLTVL.